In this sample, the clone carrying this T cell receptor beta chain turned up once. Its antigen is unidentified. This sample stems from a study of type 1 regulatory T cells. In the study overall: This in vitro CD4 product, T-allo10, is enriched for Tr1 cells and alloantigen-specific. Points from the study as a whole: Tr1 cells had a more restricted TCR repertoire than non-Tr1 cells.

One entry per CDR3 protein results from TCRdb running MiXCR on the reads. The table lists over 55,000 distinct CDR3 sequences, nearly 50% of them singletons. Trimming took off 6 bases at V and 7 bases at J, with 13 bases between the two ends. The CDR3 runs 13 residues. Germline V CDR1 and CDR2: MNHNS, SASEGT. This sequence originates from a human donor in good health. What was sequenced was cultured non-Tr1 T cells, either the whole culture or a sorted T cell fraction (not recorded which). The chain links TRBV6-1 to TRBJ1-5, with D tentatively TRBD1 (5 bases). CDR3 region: CASRLQERQPQHF. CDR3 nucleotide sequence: TGTGCCAGCAGATTACAGGAACGGCAGCCCCAGCATTTT.